This record concerns one TCR beta chain sequence. Its antigen is currently unknown. The entry originates in a study of T cells in Graves' hyperthyroidism and ophthalmopathy. The study, taken as a whole, reports: Most clonotypes expanded in thyroid above 0.001 were likewise present in blood.

Germline V gene lookup returns CDR1 ENHRY and CDR2 SYGVKD. J was trimmed by 6 bases and V by 6 bases; bases with no gene match: 3. The CDR3 totals 13 residues. Patients aged 18 to 65 had newly diagnosed hyperthyroidism of under 2 months' duration. On the basis of clinical symptoms, serum thyroxine and TRAb, thyroid ultrasound and orbital computed tomography, diagnoses were made. The CDR3 regions of TCR beta were amplified from RNA transcripts. HTBI primers were employed in a first-round RT-PCR of the TCR CDR3. TCRdb recomputed calls from the multiplex PCR reads with MiXCR, one row per CDR3 protein. Here the sample spans around 540,000 distinct CDR3 sequences, around 46% being singletons.

The receptor was isolated from a woman younger than 30 with Graves' hyperthyroidism. V and J are TRBV10-3 and TRBJ1-1; the match to TRBD1 covers 11 bases. Sequencing used peripheral blood or thyroid tissue (not recorded which). In nucleotides, the CDR3 is TGTGCCATCAGGCCGGGACAGGGGGCTGAAGCTTTCTTT. Its translation is CAIRPGQGAEAFF.